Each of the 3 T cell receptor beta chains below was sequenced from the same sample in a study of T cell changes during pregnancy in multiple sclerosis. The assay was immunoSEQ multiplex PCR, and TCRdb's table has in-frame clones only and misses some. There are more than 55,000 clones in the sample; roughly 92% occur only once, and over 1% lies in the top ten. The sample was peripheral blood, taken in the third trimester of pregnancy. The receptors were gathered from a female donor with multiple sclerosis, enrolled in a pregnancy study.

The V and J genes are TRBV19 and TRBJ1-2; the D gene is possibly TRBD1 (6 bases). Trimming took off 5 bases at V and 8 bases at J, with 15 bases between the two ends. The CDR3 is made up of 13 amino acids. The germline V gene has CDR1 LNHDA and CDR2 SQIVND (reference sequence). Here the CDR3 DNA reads TGTGCCAGTAGTCTCTCGGGACAACGGGGCTACACCTTC. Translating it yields CASSLSGQRGYTF.

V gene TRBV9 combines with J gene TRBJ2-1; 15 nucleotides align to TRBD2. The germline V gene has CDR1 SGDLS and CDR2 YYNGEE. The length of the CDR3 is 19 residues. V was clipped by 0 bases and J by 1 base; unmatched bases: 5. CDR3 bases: TGTGCCAGCAGCGTAGCTGGACTAGCGGGAGGGACGTCCTACAATGAGCAGTTCTTC. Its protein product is CASSVAGLAGGTSYNEQFF.

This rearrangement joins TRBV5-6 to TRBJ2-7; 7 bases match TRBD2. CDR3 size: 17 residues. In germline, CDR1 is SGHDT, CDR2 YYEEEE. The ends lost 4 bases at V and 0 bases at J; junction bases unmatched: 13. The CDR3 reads CASSPPLPGGSSYEQYF. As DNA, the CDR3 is TGTGCCAGCAGCCCTCCTCTGCCCGGGGGGAGCTCCTACGAGCAGTACTTC.